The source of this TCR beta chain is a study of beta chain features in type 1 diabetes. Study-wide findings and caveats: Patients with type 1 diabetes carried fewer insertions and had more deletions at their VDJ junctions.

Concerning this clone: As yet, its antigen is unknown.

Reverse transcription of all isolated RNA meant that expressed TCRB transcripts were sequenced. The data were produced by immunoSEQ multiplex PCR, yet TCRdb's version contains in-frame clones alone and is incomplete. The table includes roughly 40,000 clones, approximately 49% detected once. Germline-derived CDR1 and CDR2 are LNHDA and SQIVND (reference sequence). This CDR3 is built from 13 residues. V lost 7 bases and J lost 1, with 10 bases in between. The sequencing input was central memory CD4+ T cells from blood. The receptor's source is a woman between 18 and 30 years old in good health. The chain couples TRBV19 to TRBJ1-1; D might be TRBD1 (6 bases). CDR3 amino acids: CASTWGRNTEAFF. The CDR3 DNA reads TGTGCCAGTACCTGGGGGCGGAACACTGAAGCTTTCTTT.